This TCR beta chain was profiled in a study of shared clonotypes between healthy human individuals. The study, taken as a whole, reports: Unshared clonotypes carried lower generation probabilities than those common to all four donors. Larger estimated richness was generally seen in naive subsets than in memory subsets.

Clones were sequenced by immunoSEQ multiplex PCR, and TCRdb holds only the in-frame ones, with some missing. The sample records a few million clones, 93% being singletons. Only CD45RO-negative cells positively selected for CCR7 counted as naive CD8 cells, so terminally differentiated effector memory CD45RA+ cells were excluded. Only Caucasian adults living in Nashville, Tennessee made up the donor group. This CDR3 is built from 13 residues. Germline assignment: CDR1 SEHNR and CDR2 FQNEAQ (reference sequence). V dropped 1 base and J dropped 6 bases, with 9 bases sitting between them. A note on this clone: Its target is unknown. The same CDR3 can be traced to other DNA sequences in this sample.

This clonotype was obtained from a young man in good health. Some clones in this sample may be carry-over from other donors' samples. The sequenced sample consisted of naive CD8+ T cells from PBMCs. V and J are TRBV7-9 and TRBJ1-1; D is unresolved. The CDR3 DNA reads as TGTGCCAGCAGCTTAGGGGCAGGCCCTGAAGCTTTCTTT. Protein sequence: CASSLGAGPEAFF. The full variable domain, its missing parts supplied by reference TRBV7-9 and TRBJ1-1, is DTGVSQNPRHKITKRGQNVTFRCDPISEHNRLYWYRQTLGQGPEFLTYFQNEAQLEKSRLLSDRFSAERPKGSFSTLEIQRTEQGDSAMYLCASSLGAGPEAFFGQGTRLTVV.